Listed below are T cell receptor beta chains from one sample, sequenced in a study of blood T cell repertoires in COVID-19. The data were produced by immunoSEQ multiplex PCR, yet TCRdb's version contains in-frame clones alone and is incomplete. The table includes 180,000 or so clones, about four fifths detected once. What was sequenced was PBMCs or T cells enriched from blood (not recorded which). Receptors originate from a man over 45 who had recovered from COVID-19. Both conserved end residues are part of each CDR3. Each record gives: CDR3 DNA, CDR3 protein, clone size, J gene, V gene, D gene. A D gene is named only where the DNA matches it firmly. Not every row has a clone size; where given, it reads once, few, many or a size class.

cdr3_nt: TGTGCCAGTAGTCCCGGACAGGGCAGCCAGCCCCAGCATTTT
cdr3_aa: CASSPGQGSQPQHF
clone_size: .
j_call: TRBJ1-5
v_call: TRBV19
d_call: TRBD1

cdr3_nt: TGCAGCGTTGAGGAAACAGGGGCCGGGGAGCTGTTTTTT
cdr3_aa: CSVEETGAGELFF
clone_size: .
j_call: TRBJ2-2
v_call: TRBV29-1
d_call: TRBD1

cdr3_nt: TGTGCCAGTACGGACAGGGGGCTAAAGGAAAAACTGTTTTTT
cdr3_aa: CASTDRGLKEKLFF
clone_size: .
j_call: TRBJ1-4
v_call: TRBV19
d_call: TRBD1

cdr3_nt: TGTGCCAGCTCACCAGGCACCGAAGAGACCCAGTACTTC
cdr3_aa: CASSPGTEETQYF
clone_size: once
j_call: TRBJ2-5
v_call: TRBV18
d_call: .

cdr3_nt: TGTGCCAGCAGCTTAGCGCACAGAGCCTACGAGCAGTACTTC
cdr3_aa: CASSLAHRAYEQYF
clone_size: .
j_call: TRBJ2-7
v_call: TRBV7-8
d_call: .

cdr3_nt: TGTGCCAGCAGCCCCAGGGGAGGGGAAAGAACAGATACGCAGTATTTT
cdr3_aa: CASSPRGGERTDTQYF
clone_size: .
j_call: TRBJ2-3
v_call: TRBV9
d_call: .

cdr3_nt: TGTGCCTGGAGTTCCAGGGGAAGGGCAGAGCAGTACTTC
cdr3_aa: CAWSSRGRAEQYF
clone_size: .
j_call: TRBJ2-7
v_call: TRBV30
d_call: .

cdr3_nt: TGTGCCAGCAGCTTAGCGTTGTTAGCAGATACGCAGTATTTT
cdr3_aa: CASSLALLADTQYF
clone_size: .
j_call: TRBJ2-3
v_call: TRBV7-2
d_call: .

cdr3_nt: TGTGCCAGCGCACAGATAAAAAACATTCAGTACTTC
cdr3_aa: CASAQIKNIQYF
clone_size: .
j_call: TRBJ2-4
v_call: TRBV28
d_call: .

cdr3_nt: TGTGCCAGCGAGCTCCCGGGACAGGGTGGCTACACCTTC
cdr3_aa: CASELPGQGGYTF
clone_size: few
j_call: TRBJ1-2
v_call: TRBV25-1
d_call: TRBD1

cdr3_nt: TGTGCCAGCAGCTCCCGGACAGGGGGTGATGGCTACACCTTC
cdr3_aa: CASSSRTGGDGYTF
clone_size: .
j_call: TRBJ1-2
v_call: TRBV5-6
d_call: TRBD1

cdr3_nt: TGTGCCAGCAGCCGAACCGGGATCCGGGGGTGGCAGCCCCAGCATTTT
cdr3_aa: CASSRTGIRGWQPQHF
clone_size: .
j_call: TRBJ1-5
v_call: TRBV28
d_call: .

cdr3_nt: TGTGCCTGGACTGGTCAGGGGACCCGCACAGATACGCAGTATTTT
cdr3_aa: CAWTGQGTRTDTQYF
clone_size: .
j_call: TRBJ2-3
v_call: TRBV30
d_call: .

cdr3_nt: TGTGCCAGCGCTGGTCCCGCTAGCGCCAGCTCCTACAATGAGCAGTTCTTC
cdr3_aa: CASAGPASASSYNEQFF
clone_size: .
j_call: TRBJ2-1
v_call: TRBV24-1
d_call: .

cdr3_nt: TGCAGCGTTGCGAGGGAAGAGTCTGGCGGCTACACCTTC
cdr3_aa: CSVAREESGGYTF
clone_size: .
j_call: TRBJ1-2
v_call: TRBV29-1
d_call: .

cdr3_nt: TGTGCCAGTAGTCACGGGGGGCGGGATGGCTACACCTTC
cdr3_aa: CASSHGGRDGYTF
clone_size: .
j_call: TRBJ1-2
v_call: TRBV19
d_call: .

cdr3_nt: TGTGCCAGTAGTCCTCACCGAGGGACAGCAAAGATAAGCAATCAGCCCCAGCATTTT
cdr3_aa: CASSPHRGTAKISNQPQHF
clone_size: .
j_call: TRBJ1-5
v_call: TRBV19
d_call: TRBD1

cdr3_nt: TGCAGCACCTGGCGGGGGACAGGCCATCCTCGAGACAGGAATGAGCAGTTCTTC
cdr3_aa: CSTWRGTGHPRDRNEQFF
clone_size: .
j_call: TRBJ2-1
v_call: TRBV29-1
d_call: .

cdr3_nt: TGTGCCAGCAGCTGGACTAGCGGCACTAGCACAGATACGCAGTATTTT
cdr3_aa: CASSWTSGTSTDTQYF
clone_size: .
j_call: TRBJ2-3
v_call: TRBV2
d_call: TRBD2

cdr3_nt: TGTGCCAGCAGTTTAGATTCTAGCGGGGGGACCTTAGCTAGCACAGATACGCAGTATTTT
cdr3_aa: CASSLDSSGGTLASTDTQYF
clone_size: .
j_call: TRBJ2-3
v_call: TRBV28
d_call: TRBD2

cdr3_nt: TGTGCCAGAAGAACCGGGACTAGCGGGGGCGCGAACACCGGGGAGCTGTTTTTT
cdr3_aa: CARRTGTSGGANTGELFF
clone_size: .
j_call: TRBJ2-2
v_call: TRBV28
d_call: TRBD2

cdr3_nt: TGTGCCAGCAGGGGAAGTGTGCGACAGGGGTTCCAGCCCCAGCATTTT
cdr3_aa: CASRGSVRQGFQPQHF
clone_size: .
j_call: TRBJ1-5
v_call: TRBV28
d_call: TRBD1

cdr3_nt: TGTGCCAGCAGCTTCCAGGGGGTGGACATGAACACTGAAGCTTTCTTT
cdr3_aa: CASSFQGVDMNTEAFF
clone_size: .
j_call: TRBJ1-1
v_call: TRBV7-8
d_call: TRBD1

cdr3_nt: TGTGCCAGCAGTTTAAGCGAAGGGGTCCCCCTCCACTTT
cdr3_aa: CASSLSEGVPLHF
clone_size: .
j_call: TRBJ1-6
v_call: TRBV12-3/TRBV12-4
d_call: .

cdr3_nt: TGTGCCAGCAGCTTAGGCGGGGGGCAAGAGACCCAGTACTTC
cdr3_aa: CASSLGGGQETQYF
clone_size: .
j_call: TRBJ2-5
v_call: TRBV7-3
d_call: TRBD2

cdr3_nt: TGTGCCAGCAGCTTGATAGGGGGAACCGGGGAGCTGTTTTTT
cdr3_aa: CASSLIGGTGELFF
clone_size: few
j_call: TRBJ2-2
v_call: TRBV11-3
d_call: .

cdr3_nt: TGTGCCAGCAGCCTGGAGGACAGGGCAGACAATGAGCAGTTCTTC
cdr3_aa: CASSLEDRADNEQFF
clone_size: .
j_call: TRBJ2-1
v_call: TRBV5-8
d_call: TRBD1

cdr3_nt: TGTGCCAGCAGCCGGCAGGGACTGAACACCGGGGAGCTGTTTTTT
cdr3_aa: CASSRQGLNTGELFF
clone_size: .
j_call: TRBJ2-2
v_call: TRBV5-8
d_call: .

cdr3_nt: TGTGCCAGCAGCAACAGGGGAGGCCTATATGGCTACACCTTC
cdr3_aa: CASSNRGGLYGYTF
clone_size: .
j_call: TRBJ1-2
v_call: TRBV6-5
d_call: TRBD1

cdr3_nt: TGTGCTAGTGGCCCCGACCCACTGGGCCAGCCCCAGCATTTT
cdr3_aa: CASGPDPLGQPQHF
clone_size: .
j_call: TRBJ1-5
v_call: TRBV12-5
d_call: .

cdr3_nt: TGTGCCAGCAGCGTAGAGGTCGGGGAAAAACTGTTTTTT
cdr3_aa: CASSVEVGEKLFF
clone_size: .
j_call: TRBJ1-4
v_call: TRBV9
d_call: .

cdr3_nt: TGTGCCAGCAGCGCAGGGGGAGAAGGGGGAGCTTTCTTT
cdr3_aa: CASSAGGEGGAFF
clone_size: .
j_call: TRBJ1-1
v_call: TRBV5-8
d_call: TRBD1

cdr3_nt: TGTGCCAGCAGCTCATCTCCTACCCTGCCTGAGCAGTTCTTC
cdr3_aa: CASSSSPTLPEQFF
clone_size: .
j_call: TRBJ2-1
v_call: TRBV7-2
d_call: .

cdr3_nt: TGTGCCAGCAGCGGTGGGACAGGGGCCGGGGCCAACGTCCTGACTTTC
cdr3_aa: CASSGGTGAGANVLTF
clone_size: .
j_call: TRBJ2-6
v_call: TRBV7-2
d_call: TRBD1

cdr3_nt: TGTGCCAGCAGTTACTCAGGGGGCAAGGGCTACACCTTC
cdr3_aa: CASSYSGGKGYTF
clone_size: once
j_call: TRBJ1-2
v_call: TRBV6-5
d_call: TRBD1

cdr3_nt: TGTGCCATCAGTGAACAGGGGGTCACTGAAGCTTTCTTT
cdr3_aa: CAISEQGVTEAFF
clone_size: once
j_call: TRBJ1-1
v_call: TRBV10-3
d_call: TRBD1

cdr3_nt: TGCAGCGCCAGACAGGGGAGGGAAAAACTGTTTTTT
cdr3_aa: CSARQGREKLFF
clone_size: .
j_call: TRBJ1-4
v_call: TRBV29-1
d_call: TRBD1